The T cell receptor beta chain described here comes from a study of blood T cell repertoires in COVID-19. Study as a whole: Material from acute and convalescent COVID-19 was sourced from the United States, Italy and Spain. PBMCs, B-cell-depleted T cells, or T cells were the source of the cDNA or gDNA that made up the material.

Assay: immunoSEQ multiplex PCR; the TCRdb copy retains only in-frame clones and omits some. The table lists 250,000 to 300,000 clones, 89% of them singletons. V lost 6 bases to trimming and J lost 4 bases, with 10 bases between them. This CDR3 contains 13 residues. This rearrangement joins TRBV12-3 or TRBV12-4 to TRBJ1-3; D is uncertain. The sequenced material came from peripheral blood. The origin of this receptor is a woman in her forties who had recovered from COVID-19. This CDR3 is CASRPVFGNTIYF. CDR3 bases: TGTGCCAGCAGACCAGTGTTCGGAAACACCATATATTTT.